This TCR beta chain came from a study of T-cell memory formation after mild COVID-19. Findings and caveats of the study: Specificity for SARS-CoV-2 was not confirmed among the second-wave clones peaking on day 37. Pre-infection memory carried some responding clones, suggesting that cross-reactive memory joined.

TCRdb analysed the 5' RACE reads with MiXCR anew, one entry per CDR3 protein. The sample has 270,000 or so distinct CDR3 sequences; 15% to 20% are singletons. A note on this clonotype: What it binds is not known.

V lost 0 bases and J 5 bases, leaving 9 bases between the germline ends. Per the germline V gene, CDR1 is SGHRS and CDR2 is YFSETQ. The CDR3 spans 13 residues. Sequencing input: PBMCs or a T cell subset sorted from them (not recorded which). The source of this sequence is a young man who had mild COVID-19 (a few samples of this study predate the infection). Cell type and time point are not known. J is TRBJ2-7 and V is TRBV5-1; D gene uncertain. CDR3 in DNA: TGCGCCAGCAGCTTGGAAGGTTTGGACGAGCAGTACTTC. Protein: CASSLEGLDEQYF.